The source of this T cell receptor beta chain is a study of blood T cell repertoires in COVID-19. Germline lookup yields CDR1 LGHDT and CDR2 YNNKEL (reference sequence). The CDR3 spans 16 residues. V gave up 6 bases and J gave up 7 bases; unmatched junction bases: 14. Sequencing used immunoSEQ multiplex PCR; TCRdb keeps in-frame clones, though not all of them. This table has roughly 190,000 clones, roughly 83% appearing once. Those who participated ranged in age from about 18 to 89 years and resided in under 25 US areas. Two negative PCRs, clearance, or symptom resolution had been documented for recovered Cohort 3 donors.

The clonotype originates from a woman aged 30 to 39 who had recovered from COVID-19. Sample: PBMCs or T cells enriched from blood (not recorded which). The V call is TRBV3-1 (or the pseudogene TRBV3-2), the J call TRBJ2-2; 7 bases are a match to TRBD2. The CDR3 DNA sequence: TGTGCCAGCAGACAAATCTCGGCCGGGGGGAGCGGGGAGCTGTTTTTT. This sequence encodes CASRQISAGGSGELFF.